This TCR beta chain was retrieved from a study of blood T cell repertoires in COVID-19. The germline CDR1 and CDR2 sequences are SGHRS and YFSETQ. The ends were cut back, 0 bases at V and 0 bases at J, with 6 bases in the middle. The length of the CDR3 is 14 residues. This table comes from immunoSEQ multiplex PCR, and its TCRdb copy is limited to in-frame clones, with some not included. The sample yields around 70,000 clones, 65% to 85% seen once. Patients from Seattle were sampled longitudinally, starting during active infection. V and J are TRBV5-1 and TRBJ1-1, with D uncertain. The TCR sequence derives from a man in his fifties or sixties with COVID-19, enrolled during active disease. The material sequenced was peripheral blood. The CDR3 DNA sequence: TGCGCCAGCAGCTTGGAGCCGATGAACACTGAAGCTTTCTTT. Its protein is CASSLEPMNTEAFF.